This passage covers 8 T cell receptor beta chains from one sample sequenced in a study of shared clonotypes between healthy human individuals. Clones were read by immunoSEQ multiplex PCR, and TCRdb kept only the in-frame ones, dropping some. Here the sample spans approximately 120,000 clones, around 68% being singletons. The sample consisted of memory CD8+ T cells sorted from blood. Described subset: CD45RO+ cells pooled with CCR7-negative TemRA cells. The receptors derive from a woman aged 25 to 39 in good health.

The V call is TRBV18, the J call TRBJ1-1, with no clear D. V was shortened by 6 bases and J by 1 base, with 6 bases between the two germline ends. This CDR3 region has 12 residues. CDR1 KGHSH and CDR2 LQKENI come from the germline V gene. The CDR3 nucleotides read TGTGCCAGCTCGCCAGGGAACACTGAAGCTTTCTTT. Translated: CASSPGNTEAFF. Together with reference TRBV18 and TRBJ1-1, the CDR3 gives the full variable domain: NAGVMQNPRHLVRRRGQEARLRCSPMKGHSHVYWYRQLPEEGLKFMVYLQKENIIDESGMPKERFSAEFPKEGPSILRIQQVVRGDSAAYFCASSPGNTEAFFGQGTRLTVV.

The chain recombines TRBV25-1 with TRBJ2-5, with TRBD2 identical over 11 bases. After removal of 3 bases from V and 5 bases from J, the junction contained 14 bases not matched to a gene. This CDR3 is built from 18 residues. Germline V gene lookup returns CDR1 MGHDK and CDR2 SYGVNS. CDR3 amino acids: CASSDPPMTSGMGETQYF. The CDR3 DNA reads TGTGCCAGCAGTGACCCCCCTATGACTAGCGGGATGGGGGAGACCCAGTACTTC.

The chain joins TRBV18 to TRBJ1-2; 7 bases are a match to TRBD1. The CDR3 is 14 residues long. The J segment lost 4 bases and the V segment lost 3 bases, leaving 5 bases of the junction unmatched. Looked up from germline, CDR1 is KGHSH and CDR2 is LQKENI. CDR3 residues: CASSPQTGIYGYTF. The CDR3 coding sequence is TGTGCCAGCTCACCCCAGACAGGGATCTATGGCTACACCTTC.

The chain joins TRBV20-1 to TRBJ1-1; maybe TRBD1 (5 bases). Germline CDR1 is DFQATT and CDR2 is SNEGSKA (reference sequence). V lost 5 bases, J lost 12 bases, and 13 bases lay in between. This CDR3 spans 10 amino acids. This chain's CDR3 is CSARGRKPFF. The CDR3, as DNA: TGCAGTGCTCGGGGGAGGAAACCTTTCTTT.

CDR3 sequence (DNA): TGTGCCAGTAGTCTCAGGGGGCTCGGCAATCAGCCCCAGCATTTT. It encodes CASSLRGLGNQPQHF. The chain employs TRBV19 and TRBJ1-5; the match to TRBD1 covers 8 bases. With 5 bases clipped from V and 2 bases from J, the junction kept 5 bases outside the gene matches. The CDR3 contains 15 residues. Germline CDR1 LNHDA, CDR2 SQIVND (reference sequence).

This clone was detected many times. This chain connects TRBV6-6 to TRBJ2-2; no clear D gene. This CDR3 region has 13 residues. The V end lost 2 bases, the J end lost 3 bases, and 4 bases lay between the germline ends. Looked up from germline, CDR1 is MNHNY and CDR2 is SVGAGI (reference sequence). CDR3 bases: TGTGCCAGCAGTTACCTTGACACCGGGGAGCTGTTTTTT. It translates to CASSYLDTGELFF.

Only one count was recorded for this clone. V gene TRBV6-4 combines with J gene TRBJ2-2, with D tentatively TRBD2 (5 bases). Trimming stripped 5 bases from V and 3 bases from J, with 16 bases between. Looked up from germline, CDR1 is MRHNA and CDR2 is SNTAGT. The CDR3 totals 16 residues. CDR3 nucleotides: TGTGCCAGCAGTTCCCGGGAACGGTCGGACACCGGGGAGCTGTTTTTT. The encoded protein is CASSSRERSDTGELFF.

The chain has TRBV4-2 and TRBJ1-1; D is unclear. Germline V gene sequence: CDR1 LGHNA, CDR2 YNFKEQ. V lost 0 bases, J lost 0 bases, and 14 bases lay in between. The CDR3 is 17 amino acids. CDR3 residues: CASSQELLTDMNTEAFF. As DNA, the CDR3 is TGTGCCAGCAGCCAAGAACTCTTAACAGATATGAACACTGAAGCTTTCTTT.